These T cell receptor beta chains were read from a single sample in a study of STAT5B mutations in CD4+ large granular lymphocyte leukemia. Clones were read by immunoSEQ multiplex PCR, and TCRdb kept only the in-frame ones, dropping some. Of 45,000 or so clones in the sample, 80% to 90% are singletons; the top ten hold less than 3%. The sample taken for sequencing was CD4+ T cells from blood buffy coats. These receptor sequences come from a human donor in good health. Both conserved end residues are part of each CDR3. D genes are given only for firm matches. Only part of the rows carry a size: once, few, many, or a class if the clone is expanded.

D gene | clone size | J gene | V gene | CDR3 protein | CDR3 DNA
- | - | TRBJ2-7 | TRBV10-3 | CAISPGPANEQYF | TGTGCCATCAGCCCGGGGCCTGCCAACGAGCAGTACTTC
TRBD2 | once | TRBJ2-7 | TRBV6-5 | CASSSPGTSSYEQYF | TGTGCCAGCAGTTCTCCCGGGACTAGCTCCTACGAGCAGTACTTC
- | - | TRBJ1-5 | TRBV18 | CASSPREEDQPQHF | TGTGCCAGCTCACCGAGAGAGGAGGATCAGCCCCAGCATTTT
- | - | TRBJ1-2 | TRBV7-2 | CASSPWTSYGYTF | TGTGCCAGCAGCCCTTGGACAAGCTATGGCTACACCTTC
- | - | TRBJ2-3 | TRBV2 | CASKTRSRREDTQYF | TGTGCCAGCAAGACTAGATCAAGGCGGGAAGATACGCAGTATTTT
- | medium-sized | TRBJ1-4 | TRBV27 | CASSLSGTYNEKLFF | TGTGCCAGCAGTTTGTCCGGGACCTACAATGAAAAACTGTTTTTT
- | - | TRBJ1-2 | TRBV30 | CAWSHLNRDGYTF | TGTGCCTGGAGTCACCTGAACAGGGATGGCTACACCTTC
- | - | TRBJ2-3 | TRBV30 | CAWSRGASTDTQYF | TGTGCCTGGAGTCGAGGAGCAAGCACAGATACGCAGTATTTT
TRBD1 | - | TRBJ2-7 | TRBV11-2 | CASSPTGGADEQYF | TGTGCCAGCAGCCCGACAGGGGGCGCGGACGAGCAGTACTTC
- | - | TRBJ2-5 | TRBV10-3 | CAISESSTGRETQYF | TGTGCCATCAGTGAGTCGAGCACAGGGCGAGAGACCCAGTACTTC
TRBD2 | - | TRBJ2-7 | TRBV10-3 | CAINGGLATTYEQYF | TGTGCCATCAATGGGGGACTAGCGACAACCTACGAGCAGTACTTC
- | - | TRBJ2-5 | TRBV4-2 | CASSQDRGLQETQYF | TGTGCCAGCAGCCAAGATAGGGGACTCCAAGAGACCCAGTACTTC
TRBD2 | - | TRBJ2-1 | TRBV30 | CAWSVPQRLAASEQFF | TGTGCCTGGAGTGTACCCCAACGACTAGCGGCGAGTGAGCAGTTCTTC
TRBD2 | - | TRBJ2-7 | TRBV14 | CASSQPRSSGSYEQYF | TGTGCCAGCAGCCAACCCCGATCGAGCGGGAGCTACGAGCAGTACTTC
- | - | TRBJ1-1 | TRBV9 | CASSLGGVNTEAFF | TGTGCCAGCAGCCTAGGTGGGGTAAACACTGAAGCTTTCTTT
- | - | TRBJ2-1 | TRBV15 | CATSRVGPGGNEQFF | TGTGCCACCAGCAGAGTGGGCCCCGGAGGAAATGAGCAGTTCTTC
- | once | TRBJ2-3 | TRBV4-3 | CASSQDYGGPPDTQYF | TGCGCCAGCAGCCAAGATTATGGGGGCCCCCCAGATACGCAGTATTTT
TRBD2 | - | TRBJ2-1 | TRBV29-1 | CSVPGTSASSSYNEQFF | TGCAGCGTTCCCGGGACTAGCGCCTCGAGCTCCTACAATGAGCAGTTCTTC